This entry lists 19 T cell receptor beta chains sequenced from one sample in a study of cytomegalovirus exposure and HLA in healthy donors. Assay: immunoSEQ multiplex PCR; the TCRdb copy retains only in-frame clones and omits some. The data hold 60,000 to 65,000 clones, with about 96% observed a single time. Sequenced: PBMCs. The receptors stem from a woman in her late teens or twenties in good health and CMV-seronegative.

The CDR3 bases are TGTGCCAGCAGCGGTATGAGCCCCTATGGCTACACCTTC. Translating gives CASSGMSPYGYTF. This rearrangement joins TRBV7-9 to TRBJ1-2; no clear D. This CDR3 comprises 13 residues. The V end lost 5 bases, the J end lost 4 bases, and 11 bases lay between the germline ends. Germline V gene data show CDR1 as SEHNR and CDR2 as FQNEAQ (reference sequence).

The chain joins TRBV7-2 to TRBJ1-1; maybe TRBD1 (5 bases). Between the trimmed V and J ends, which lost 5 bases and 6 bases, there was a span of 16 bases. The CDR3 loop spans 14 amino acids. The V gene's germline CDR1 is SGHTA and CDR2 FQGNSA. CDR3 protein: CASSPRGGVAEAFF. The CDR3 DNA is TGTGCCAGCAGCCCCCGGGGGGGGGTTGCTGAAGCTTTCTTT.

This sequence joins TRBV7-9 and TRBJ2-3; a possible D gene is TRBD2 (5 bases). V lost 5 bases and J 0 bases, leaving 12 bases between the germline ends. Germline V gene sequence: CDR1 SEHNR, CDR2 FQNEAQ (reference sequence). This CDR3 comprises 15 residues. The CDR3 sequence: CASSPRAFSTDTQYF. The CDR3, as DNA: TGTGCCAGCAGCCCGCGGGCCTTTAGCACAGATACGCAGTATTTT.

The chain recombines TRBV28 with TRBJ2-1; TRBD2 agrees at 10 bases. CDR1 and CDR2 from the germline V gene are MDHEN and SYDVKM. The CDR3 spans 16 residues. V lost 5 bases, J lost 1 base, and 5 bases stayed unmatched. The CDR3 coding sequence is TGTGCCAGCAGTACCCTAGCGGGGGTGTCCTACAATGAGCAGTTCTTC. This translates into CASSTLAGVSYNEQFF. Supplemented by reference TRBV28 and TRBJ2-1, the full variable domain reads DVKVTQSSRYLVKRTGEKVFLECVQDMDHENMFWYRQDPGLGLRLIYFSYDVKMKEKGDIPEGYSVSREKKERFSLILESASTNQTSMYLCASSTLAGVSYNEQFFGPGTRLTVL.

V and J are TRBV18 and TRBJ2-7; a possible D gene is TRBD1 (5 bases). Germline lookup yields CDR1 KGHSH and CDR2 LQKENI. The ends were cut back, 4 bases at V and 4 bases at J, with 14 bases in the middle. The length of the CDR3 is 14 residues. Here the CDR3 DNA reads TGTGCCAGCTCACGTCCGGGTCAGGGATACGAGCAGTACTTC. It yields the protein CASSRPGQGYEQYF.

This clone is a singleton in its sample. The CDR3: CAWSRGWAGAGNTIYF. DNA for the CDR3: TGTGCCTGGAGTAGGGGATGGGCAGGGGCTGGAAACACCATATATTTT. The chain is built from TRBV30 and TRBJ1-3; TRBD1 might be the D (6 bases). This CDR3 contains 16 residues. The V gene lost 2 bases and the J gene lost 2 bases, with 16 bases spanning the gap. The V gene's germline CDR1 is GTSNPN and CDR2 SVGIG (reference sequence).

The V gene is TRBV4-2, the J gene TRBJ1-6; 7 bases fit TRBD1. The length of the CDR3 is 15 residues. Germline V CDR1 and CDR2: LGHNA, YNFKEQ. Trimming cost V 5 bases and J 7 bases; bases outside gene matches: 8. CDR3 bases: TGTGCCAGCAGCAACGAGGGGGCGTGGAATTCACCCCTCCACTTT. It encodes CASSNEGAWNSPLHF.

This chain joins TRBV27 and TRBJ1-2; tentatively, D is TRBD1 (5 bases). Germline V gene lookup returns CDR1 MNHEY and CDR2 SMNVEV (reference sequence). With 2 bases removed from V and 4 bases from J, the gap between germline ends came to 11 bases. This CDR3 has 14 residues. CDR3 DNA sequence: TGTGCCAGCAGTTTAGAGTGGGGCGGCTATGGCTACACCTTC. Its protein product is CASSLEWGGYGYTF.

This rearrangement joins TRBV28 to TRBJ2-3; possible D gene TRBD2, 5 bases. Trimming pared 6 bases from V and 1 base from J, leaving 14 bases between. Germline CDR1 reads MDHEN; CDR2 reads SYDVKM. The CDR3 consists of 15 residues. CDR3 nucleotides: TGTGCCAGCAGCCCCGGCGGGTGGGGCACAGATACGCAGTATTTT. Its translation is CASSPGGWGTDTQYF.

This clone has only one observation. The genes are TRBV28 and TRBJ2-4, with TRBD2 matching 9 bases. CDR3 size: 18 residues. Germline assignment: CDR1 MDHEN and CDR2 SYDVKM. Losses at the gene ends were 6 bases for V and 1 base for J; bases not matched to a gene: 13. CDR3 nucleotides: TGTGCCAGCAGCCCCAGCGGGGGGTTTTCTGTGGCCAAAAACATTCAGTACTTC. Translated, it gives CASSPSGGFSVAKNIQYF.

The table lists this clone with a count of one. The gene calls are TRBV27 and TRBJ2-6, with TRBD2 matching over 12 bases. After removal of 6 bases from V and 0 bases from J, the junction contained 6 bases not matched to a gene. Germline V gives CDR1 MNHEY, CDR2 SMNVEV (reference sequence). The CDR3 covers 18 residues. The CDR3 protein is CASSLGLAGFSGANVLTF. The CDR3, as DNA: TGTGCCAGCAGCTTGGGACTAGCGGGCTTCTCTGGGGCCAACGTCCTGACTTTC.

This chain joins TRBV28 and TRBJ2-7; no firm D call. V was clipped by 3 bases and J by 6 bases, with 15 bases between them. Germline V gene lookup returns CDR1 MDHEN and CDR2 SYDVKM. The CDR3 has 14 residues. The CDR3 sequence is CASSFLGSTVEQYF. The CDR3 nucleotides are TGTGCCAGCAGTTTTCTTGGTAGCACGGTCGAGCAGTACTTC.

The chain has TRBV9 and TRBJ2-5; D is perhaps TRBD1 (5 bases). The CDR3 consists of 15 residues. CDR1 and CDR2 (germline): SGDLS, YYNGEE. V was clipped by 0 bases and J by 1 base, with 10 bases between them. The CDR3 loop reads CASSVGGKLQETQYF. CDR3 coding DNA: TGTGCCAGCAGCGTAGGGGGCAAGCTCCAAGAGACCCAGTACTTC.

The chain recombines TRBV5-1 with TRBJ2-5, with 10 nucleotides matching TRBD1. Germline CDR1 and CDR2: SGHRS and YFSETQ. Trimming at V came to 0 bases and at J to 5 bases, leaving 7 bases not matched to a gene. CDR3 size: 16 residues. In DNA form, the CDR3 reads TGCGCCAGCAGCTTGGCCGCGGGACAGGGGTGGGAGACCCAGTACTTC. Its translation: CASSLAAGQGWETQYF.

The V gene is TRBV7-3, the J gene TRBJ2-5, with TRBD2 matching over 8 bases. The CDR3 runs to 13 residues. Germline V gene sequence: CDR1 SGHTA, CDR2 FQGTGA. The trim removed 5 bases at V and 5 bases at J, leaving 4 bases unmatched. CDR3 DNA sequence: TGTGCCAGCAGCAACGGGGGGGCGGAGACCCAGTACTTC. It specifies CASSNGGAETQYF.

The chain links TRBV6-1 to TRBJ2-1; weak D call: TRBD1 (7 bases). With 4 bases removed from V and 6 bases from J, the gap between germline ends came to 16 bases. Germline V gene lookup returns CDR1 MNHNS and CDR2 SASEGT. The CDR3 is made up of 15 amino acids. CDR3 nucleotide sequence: TGTGCCAGCAGTGCCCCAACAGGGGAGGTCAATGAGCAGTTCTTC. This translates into CASSAPTGEVNEQFF.

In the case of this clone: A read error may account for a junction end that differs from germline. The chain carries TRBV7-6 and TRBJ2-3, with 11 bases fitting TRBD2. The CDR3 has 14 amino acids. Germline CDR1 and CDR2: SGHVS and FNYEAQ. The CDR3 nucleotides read TGTGGCAGCAGCTTCCTAGCGGGAGGAGATACGCAGTATTTT. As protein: CGSSFLAGGDTQYF.

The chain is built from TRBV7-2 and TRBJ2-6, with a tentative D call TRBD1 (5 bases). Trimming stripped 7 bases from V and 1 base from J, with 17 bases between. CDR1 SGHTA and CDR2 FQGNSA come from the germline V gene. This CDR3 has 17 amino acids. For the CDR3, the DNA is TGTGCCAGCACCCCCCCGGGCCAGGGATCTGGGGCCAACGTCCTGACTTTC. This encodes CASTPPGQGSGANVLTF.

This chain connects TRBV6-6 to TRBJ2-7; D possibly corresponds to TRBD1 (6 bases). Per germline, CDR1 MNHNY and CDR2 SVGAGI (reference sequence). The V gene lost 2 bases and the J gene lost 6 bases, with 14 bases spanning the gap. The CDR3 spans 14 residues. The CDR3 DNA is TGTGCCAGCAGTTACGGTAGCAGGGGTGGCGAGCAGTACTTC. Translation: CASSYGSRGGEQYF.